Following are 12 T cell receptor beta chains from one sample sequenced in a study of T-cell reconstitution after alpha-beta-depleted transplantation in children. This sample's TCRbeta library carried unique molecular identifier barcodes. Each CDR3 protein gets one entry after TCRdb re-called the PCR reads with MiXCR. The sample consists of about 440,000 distinct CDR3 sequences, roughly two fifths of them appearing once. Material: PBMCs, obtained before TCRalphabeta/CD19-depleted stem cell transplant. Receptors originate from a girl aged 2 to 10 with aplastic anemia, due to receive a stem cell transplant.

The chain joins TRBV5-6 to TRBJ2-2, with 7 bases fitting TRBD2. The CDR3 covers 16 residues. Germline-derived CDR1 and CDR2 are SGHDT and YYEEEE. The V gene end was trimmed by 2 bases and the J gene end by 1 base; junction bases not matched to a gene: 5. The CDR3 here is CASSFAGVMNTGELFF. The CDR3 region has the DNA TGTGCCAGCAGCTTTGCGGGGGTCATGAACACCGGGGAGCTGTTTTTT.

In DNA, the CDR3 is TGTGCCAGTCAAAATGCGAATTGGAAAGCTTTCTTT. Translation gives CASQNANWKAFF. V is TRBV19 and J is TRBJ1-1; D call uncertain. The V end lost 8 bases, the J end lost 9 bases, and 16 bases lay between the germline ends. This CDR3 contains 12 residues. Germline CDR1 reads LNHDA; CDR2 reads SQIVND (reference sequence).

This chain connects TRBV10-3 to TRBJ2-3; a possible D gene is TRBD1 (6 bases). Trimming left V 2 bases short and J 5 bases short, with 11 bases between. This CDR3 has 14 residues. The V gene's germline CDR1 is ENHRY and CDR2 SYGVKD. The DNA of the CDR3 is TGTGCCATCAGTGAGAAGGGGGATATAGATACGCAGTATTTT. Its translation is CAISEKGDIDTQYF.

The rearrangement links TRBV20-1 to TRBJ2-2; 9 nucleotides agree with TRBD2. Trimming took 0 bases from V and 0 from J; bases not matched to a gene: 5. CDR3 length: 17 residues. The V gene's germline CDR1 is DFQATT and CDR2 SNEGSKA (reference sequence). CDR3 sequence: CSARDRSGRSNTGELFF. The CDR3 region has the DNA TGCAGTGCTAGAGATCGAAGCGGGAGGTCGAACACCGGGGAGCTGTTTTTT.

The genes are TRBV6-1 and TRBJ2-1; maybe TRBD2 (5 bases). The CDR3 has 14 amino acids. Germline values: CDR1 MNHNS, CDR2 SASEGT. Trimming took 5 bases from V and 5 from J, leaving 13 bases between them. The CDR3 here is CASSPRRIDNEQFF. The CDR3 region has the DNA TGTGCCAGCAGTCCTAGGAGGATTGACAATGAGCAGTTCTTC.

This sequence joins TRBV20-1 and TRBJ2-1, with a weak D call TRBD2 (5 bases). CDR1 and CDR2 from the germline V gene are DFQATT and SNEGSKA (reference sequence). V was shortened by 3 bases and J by 0 bases, with 15 bases between the two germline ends. The CDR3 contains 16 residues. Written as DNA, the CDR3 is TGCAGTGCTAGGAAGACACTAGAGGACTCCTACAATGAGCAGTTCTTC. This gives the protein CSARKTLEDSYNEQFF.

This clonotype has at least ten counts. One end of the junction does not line up with germline, which may come from a read error. V gene TRBV6-1 combines with J gene TRBJ2-7; D possibly matches TRBD1 or TRBD2 (5 bases each). The CDR3 has 15 residues. The germline V gene encodes CDR1 MNHNS and CDR2 SASEGT. CDR3 sequence: CASKPGPLESSEQYF. The CDR3 DNA reads as TGTGCCAGCAAACCGGGACCCCTAGAATCCTCCGAGCAGTACTTC.

About this clonotype: Relative to the germline gene, one junction end is altered; a read error may explain this. The genes are TRBV20-1 and TRBJ2-7; perhaps TRBD1 as D (6 bases). Germline V gene data show CDR1 as DFQATT and CDR2 as SNEGSKA (reference sequence). CDR3 size: 16 residues. The chain's CDR3 is CSARDTVDSSSYEQYF. The CDR3 DNA is TGCAGTGCTCGAGATACAGTGGACAGCTCTTCCTACGAGCAGTACTTC.

This chain connects TRBV6-2 or TRBV6-3 to TRBJ2-7; possibly TRBD1 for D (6 bases). Trimming left V 6 bases short and J 4 bases short, with 16 bases between. Germline values: CDR1 MNHEY, CDR2 SVGEGT. This CDR3 region has 14 residues. The CDR3 coding sequence is TGTGCCAGCAGAACGACAGGACCCTCATACGAGCAGTACTTC. Translated: CASRTTGPSYEQYF.

The chain links TRBV4-1 to TRBJ2-7; D is possibly TRBD1 (5 bases). CDR1 is MGHRA, CDR2 YSYEKL, per germline. CDR3 length: 16 amino acids. Trimming left V 1 base short and J 2 bases short, with 15 bases between. The CDR3 spells CASSQGAETATYEQYF. The CDR3 DNA sequence: TGCGCCAGCAGCCAAGGGGCCGAGACAGCCACCTACGAGCAGTACTTC.

This clonotype was counted only a few times. The CDR3 DNA follows: TGCAGTGTCCCCATAGCGGGATTCACAGATACGCAGTATTTT. Its translation is CSVPIAGFTDTQYF. The V call is TRBV20-1, the J call TRBJ2-3, with TRBD2 identical over 8 bases. Looked up from germline, CDR1 is DFQATT and CDR2 is SNEGSKA (reference sequence). With 7 bases clipped from V and 2 bases from J, the junction kept 8 bases outside the gene matches. CDR3 length: 14 amino acids.

The V call is TRBV23-1, the J call TRBJ2-5; perhaps TRBD1 as D (6 bases). TRBV23-1 is assigned to the ORF class and has an uncertain function. There are 13 residues in the CDR3. V lost 6 bases and J 5 bases, leaving 13 bases between the germline ends. The DNA of the CDR3 is TGCGCCAGCAGCACAGGGCAGGGTGAGACCCAGTACTTC. It encodes CASSTGQGETQYF.